One T cell receptor beta chain is described in this entry. The CDR3 contains 17 residues. In germline, CDR1 is MNHNY, CDR2 SVGAGI (reference sequence). V shed 5 bases and J 7 bases; nucleotides not matched to a gene: 16. The sample comes from a study of T cell responses to AZD1222 COVID-19 vaccine. TCRdb's table, derived via immunoSEQ multiplex PCR, lists solely in-frame clones and lacks some. The sample holds 69,000 or so clones; about 85% are singletons and the top ten take around 1.3%. Sequences were derived from peripheral blood, sampled 28 days after the second AZD1222 dose. This chain uses TRBV6-6 with TRBJ1-2; 10 nucleotides line up with TRBD1. This receptor was taken from an adult who received the AZD1222 COVID-19 vaccine. CDR3 region: CASSRPPGGQGKFGYTF. The CDR3 bases are TGTGCCAGCAGTCGCCCCCCAGGGGGACAGGGGAAGTTTGGCTACACCTTC.